Included here is one T cell receptor beta chain sequence, with context. The antigen is undetermined. These data belong to a study of beta chain features in type 1 diabetes. Study-wide points: TCRB CDR3s from Type 1 diabetes patients were moderately but significantly shorter in all four CD4+ subsets.

The CDR3 covers 13 residues. Deletions cut 4 bases from V and 5 bases from J, with 10 bases between. Germline V lookup: CDR1 SGDLS, CDR2 YYNGEE. The entirety of the isolated RNA underwent reverse transcription, so expressed TCRB transcripts were sequenced. Sequenced by immunoSEQ multiplex PCR; TCRdb stores in-frame clones only, minus some. The sample gives 200,000 to 300,000 clones, roughly 13% of which show up once; around 0.019% is in the top ten. This receptor was identified in a young man with type 1 diabetes. The chain couples TRBV9 to TRBJ2-1, with D possibly being TRBD2 (6 bases). The sample consisted of naive CD4+ T cells from blood. This CDR3 is CASSLGRNNEQFF. The CDR3 bases are TGTGCCAGCAGCCTCGGGAGAAACAATGAGCAGTTCTTC. Variable domain in full (rest from reference TRBV9 and TRBJ2-1): DSGVTQTPKHLITATGQRVTLRCSPRSGDLSVYWYQQSLDQGLQFLIQYYNGEERAKGNILERFSAQQFPDLHSELNLSSLELGDSALYFCASSLGRNNEQFFGPGTRLTVL.